This T cell receptor (beta chain) came from a study of blood T cell repertoires in COVID-19. The overall study: Samples taken during acute and convalescent COVID-19 were collected in the United States, Italy and Spain. Nucleic acid was either cDNA or gDNA, and it came from T cells, B-cell-depleted T cells, or PBMCs.

Methods used by the authors: Nucleated cell counts were estimated from reference gene primer amplification. The data were produced by immunoSEQ multiplex PCR, yet TCRdb's version contains in-frame clones alone and is incomplete. V and J calls and clone size follow that table, whereas D and trimming were derived from the DNA. This table has 200,000 to 250,000 clones, about three quarters appearing once. This CDR3 contains 13 residues. CDR1 is MNHNS and CDR2 is SASEGT in the germline V gene. V lost 5 bases to trimming and J lost 4 bases, with 10 bases between them. The J gene is TRBJ2-3, the V gene TRBV6-1; tentative D call: TRBD2 (5 bases). Sequenced sample: peripheral blood. This clonotype was sampled from a woman in her 70s with acute or convalescent COVID-19. CDR3 residues: CASSSGKSDTQYF. CDR3 bases: TGTGCCAGCAGTTCCGGGAAGTCAGATACGCAGTATTTT.